This T cell receptor (beta chain) was sequenced for a study of shared clonotypes between healthy human individuals. Method: immunoSEQ multiplex PCR; TCRdb's copy keeps in-frame clones and lacks some. There are more than 1,200,000 clones in the sample; 98% to 99% occur only once, and approximately 0.4% lies in the top ten. CDR3 length: 19 residues. V lost 4 bases and J lost 8, with 30 bases in between. Germline V gene lookup returns CDR1 MDHEN and CDR2 SYDVKM. The V and J genes are TRBV28 and TRBJ2-1, with D possibly being TRBD2 (6 bases). The sequence derives from a man under 40 in good health. Source material: naive CD4+ T cells sorted from blood. The subset is: CD45RA+ positively selected. The CDR3 loop reads CASSSTPMRVRERYYEQFF. DNA of the CDR3: TGTGCCAGCAGTTCAACCCCCATGAGGGTTCGGGAGAGGTACTATGAGCAGTTCTTC.